A selection of T cell receptor beta chains follows, all from one sample in a study of CD8+CD57+ T cells in acquired aplastic anemia. TCRdb itself ran the reads through MiXCR, one entry per CDR3 protein. The table shows some 160,000 distinct CDR3 sequences, with around half occurring only once. Material for sequencing was sorted CD4+, CD8+, or CD8+CD57+ T cells (not recorded which) from PBMCs. These receptors were obtained from a human donor with aplastic anemia. Each CDR3 is given with its conserved first and last residue. D genes are given only for firm matches.

J | D | V | CDR3
TRBJ2-3 | TRBD1 | TRBV29-1 | CSAHRDRVDFQYF
TRBJ2-3 | - | TRBV29-1 | CSVDRATTDTQYF
TRBJ2-1 | TRBD1 | TRBV6-1 | CASSESWGQGNEQFF
TRBJ2-5 | - | TRBV9 | CASSVELGVRETQYF
TRBJ2-2 | - | TRBV19 | CASKGTGELFF
TRBJ2-5 | - | TRBV7-9 | CASSSWAWGQETQYF
TRBJ2-1 | TRBD2 | TRBV29-1 | CSSAGGQVNEQFF
TRBJ1-2 | - | TRBV2 | CASSENSLLNYGYTF
TRBJ2-5 | TRBD1 | TRBV10-3 | CAISEAGGRGETQYF
TRBJ2-2 | - | TRBV25-1 | CASSLRGTGELFF
TRBJ1-4 | - | TRBV7-2 | CASSLRTDEKLFF
TRBJ2-5 | TRBD2 | TRBV6-5 | CASSYGLREGRETQYF
TRBJ2-3 | - | TRBV10-3 | CAISEFEGDTQYF
TRBJ2-1 | TRBD2 | TRBV29-1 | CSVVVQGGLNEQFF
TRBJ2-3 | TRBD2 | TRBV5-1 | CASSLAQFSGGAEGTDTQYF
TRBJ1-2 | - | TRBV20-1 | CSGADKNYGYTF
TRBJ2-3 | - | TRBV7-3 | CASSFGSGRTDTQYF
TRBJ1-5 | - | TRBV9 | CASSAWGSNQPQHF
TRBJ2-3 | TRBD2 | TRBV10-3 | CASRPGLAGNEQYF
TRBJ2-5 | - | TRBV2 | CASRPGFETQYF
TRBJ1-2 | - | TRBV6-1 | CASRFRQELNYGYTF
TRBJ2-5 | - | TRBV29-1 | CSGGVETQYF
TRBJ2-5 | - | TRBV28 | CASSFAGKAKETQYF
TRBJ1-5 | TRBD1 | TRBV3-1 | CASSQEGTENQPQHF
TRBJ1-1 | - | TRBV25-1 | CASSESAGYTEAFF
TRBJ2-5 | - | TRBV3-1 | CASSRRDFAETQYF
TRBJ2-4 | - | TRBV11-2 | CASSLDRASNIQYF
TRBJ1-1 | - | TRBV12-3/TRBV12-4 | CASSEPRAGWTEAFF
TRBJ2-5 | TRBD1 | TRBV19 | CASSPRTGKETQYF
TRBJ2-2 | - | TRBV12-3/TRBV12-4 | CASMGWGTGELFF
TRBJ1-5 | - | TRBV28 | CAGENRGSNQPQHF
TRBJ2-7 | - | TRBV7-2 | CASSGTASSYEQYF